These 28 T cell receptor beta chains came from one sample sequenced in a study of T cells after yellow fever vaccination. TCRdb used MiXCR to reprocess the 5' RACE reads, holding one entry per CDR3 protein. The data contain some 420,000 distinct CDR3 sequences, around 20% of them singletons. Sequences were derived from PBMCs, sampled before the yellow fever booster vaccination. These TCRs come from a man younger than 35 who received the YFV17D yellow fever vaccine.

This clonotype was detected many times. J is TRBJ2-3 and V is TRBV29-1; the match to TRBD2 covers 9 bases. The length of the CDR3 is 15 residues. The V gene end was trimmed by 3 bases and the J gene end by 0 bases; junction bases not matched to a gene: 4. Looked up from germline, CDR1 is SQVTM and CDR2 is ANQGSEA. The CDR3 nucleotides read TGCAGCGTTGACATTCTAGCGGGGAGCACAGATACGCAGTATTTT. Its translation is CSVDILAGSTDTQYF.

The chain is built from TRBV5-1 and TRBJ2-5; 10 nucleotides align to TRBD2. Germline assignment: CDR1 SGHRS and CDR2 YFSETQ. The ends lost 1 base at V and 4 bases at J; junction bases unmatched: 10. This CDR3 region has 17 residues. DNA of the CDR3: TGCGCCAGCAGCTTGACCCTAACGCTAGCGGGGGTAGAGACCCAGTACTTC. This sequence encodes CASSLTLTLAGVETQYF.

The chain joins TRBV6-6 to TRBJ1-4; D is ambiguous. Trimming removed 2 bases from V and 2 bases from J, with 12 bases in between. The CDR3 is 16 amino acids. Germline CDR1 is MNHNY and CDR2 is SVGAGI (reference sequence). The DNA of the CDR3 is TGTGCCAGCAGTTACACAATCGACGTCACTAATGAAAAACTGTTTTTT. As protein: CASSYTIDVTNEKLFF.

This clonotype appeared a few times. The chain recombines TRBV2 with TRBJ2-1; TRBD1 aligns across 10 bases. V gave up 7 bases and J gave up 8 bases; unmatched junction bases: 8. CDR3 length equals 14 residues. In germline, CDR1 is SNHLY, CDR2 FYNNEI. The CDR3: CASTPGQGFYEQFF. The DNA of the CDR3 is TGTGCCAGCACCCCGGGACAGGGGTTCTATGAGCAGTTCTTC.

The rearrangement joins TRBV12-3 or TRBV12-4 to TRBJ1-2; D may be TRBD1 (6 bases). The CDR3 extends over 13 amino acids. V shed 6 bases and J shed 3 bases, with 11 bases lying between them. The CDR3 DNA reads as TGTGCCAGCAGCCGGGACACCTACTATGGCTACACCTTC. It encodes CASSRDTYYGYTF.

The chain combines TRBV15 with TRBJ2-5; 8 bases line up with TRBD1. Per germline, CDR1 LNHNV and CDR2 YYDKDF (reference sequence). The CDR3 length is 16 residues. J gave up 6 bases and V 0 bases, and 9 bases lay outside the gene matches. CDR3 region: CATSRDGSQGGKTQYF. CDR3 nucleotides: TGTGCCACCAGCAGAGATGGGTCACAGGGGGGTAAGACCCAGTACTTC.

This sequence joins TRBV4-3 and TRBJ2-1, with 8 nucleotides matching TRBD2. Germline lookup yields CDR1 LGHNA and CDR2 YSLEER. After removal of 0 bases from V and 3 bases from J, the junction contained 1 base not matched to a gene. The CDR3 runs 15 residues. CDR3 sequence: CASSQERGDYNEQFF. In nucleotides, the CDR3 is TGCGCCAGCAGCCAAGAGCGGGGGGACTACAATGAGCAGTTCTTC.

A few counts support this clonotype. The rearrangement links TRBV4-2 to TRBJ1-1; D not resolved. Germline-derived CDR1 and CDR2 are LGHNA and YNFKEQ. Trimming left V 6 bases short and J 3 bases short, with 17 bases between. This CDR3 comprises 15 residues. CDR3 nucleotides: TGTGCCAGCAGACGGCGAGAAGGCGGGGACACTGAAGCTTTCTTT. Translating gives CASRRREGGDTEAFF.

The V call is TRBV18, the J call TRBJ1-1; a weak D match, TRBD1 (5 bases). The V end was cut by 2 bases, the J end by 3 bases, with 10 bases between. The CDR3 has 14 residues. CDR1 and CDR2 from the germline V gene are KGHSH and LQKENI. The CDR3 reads CASSPAWGDTEAFF. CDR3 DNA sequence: TGTGCCAGCTCACCAGCCTGGGGGGACACTGAAGCTTTCTTT. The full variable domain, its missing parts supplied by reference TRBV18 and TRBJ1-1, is NAGVMQNPRHLVRRRGQEARLRCSPMKGHSHVYWYRQLPEEGLKFMVYLQKENIIDESGMPKERFSAEFPKEGPSILRIQQVVRGDSAAYFCASSPAWGDTEAFFGQGTRLTVV.

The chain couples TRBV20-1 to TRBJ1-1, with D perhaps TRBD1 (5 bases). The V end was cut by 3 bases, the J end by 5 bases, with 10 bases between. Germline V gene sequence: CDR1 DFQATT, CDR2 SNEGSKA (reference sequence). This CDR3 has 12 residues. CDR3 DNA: TGCAGTGCTAGTAAGGGGAGTACTGAAGCTTTCTTT. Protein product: CSASKGSTEAFF.

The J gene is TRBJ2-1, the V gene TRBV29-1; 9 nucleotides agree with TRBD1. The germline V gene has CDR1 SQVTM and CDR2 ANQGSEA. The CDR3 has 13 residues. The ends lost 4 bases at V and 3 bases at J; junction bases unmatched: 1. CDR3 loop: CSVGGQGYNEQFF. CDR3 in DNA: TGCAGCGTTGGGGGACAGGGCTACAATGAGCAGTTCTTC.

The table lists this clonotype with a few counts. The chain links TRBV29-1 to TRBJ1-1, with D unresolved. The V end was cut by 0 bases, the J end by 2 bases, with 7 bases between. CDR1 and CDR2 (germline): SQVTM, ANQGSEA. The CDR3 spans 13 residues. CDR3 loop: CSVEERSNTEAFF. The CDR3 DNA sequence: TGCAGCGTTGAAGAACGGAGTAACACTGAAGCTTTCTTT.

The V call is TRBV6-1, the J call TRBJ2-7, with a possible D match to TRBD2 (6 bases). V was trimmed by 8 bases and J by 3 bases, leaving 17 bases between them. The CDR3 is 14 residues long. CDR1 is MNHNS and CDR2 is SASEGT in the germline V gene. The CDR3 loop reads CASGDTGGYYEQYV. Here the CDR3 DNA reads TGTGCCAGCGGAGACACTGGAGGGTACTACGAGCAGTACGTC.

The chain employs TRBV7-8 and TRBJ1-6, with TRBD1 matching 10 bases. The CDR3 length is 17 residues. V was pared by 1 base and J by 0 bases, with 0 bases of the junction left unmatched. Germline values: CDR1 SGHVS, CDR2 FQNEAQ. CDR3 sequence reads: CASSLGTGGSYNSPLHF. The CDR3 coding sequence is TGTGCCAGCAGCTTAGGGACAGGGGGCTCCTATAATTCACCCCTCCACTTT.

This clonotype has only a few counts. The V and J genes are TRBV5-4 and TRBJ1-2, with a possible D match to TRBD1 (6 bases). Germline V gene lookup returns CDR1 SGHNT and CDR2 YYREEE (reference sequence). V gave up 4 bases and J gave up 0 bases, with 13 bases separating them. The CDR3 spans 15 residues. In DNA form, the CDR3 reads TGTGCCAGCAGCAGGGAGGGGGGCGCTAACTATGGCTACACCTTC. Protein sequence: CASSREGGANYGYTF.

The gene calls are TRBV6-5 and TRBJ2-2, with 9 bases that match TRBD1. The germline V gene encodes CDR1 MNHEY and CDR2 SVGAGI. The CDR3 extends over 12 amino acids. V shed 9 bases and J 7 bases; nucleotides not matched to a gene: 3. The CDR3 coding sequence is TGTGCCAGTTCGACAGGGGGCGGGGAGCTGTTTTTT. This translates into CASSTGGGELFF.

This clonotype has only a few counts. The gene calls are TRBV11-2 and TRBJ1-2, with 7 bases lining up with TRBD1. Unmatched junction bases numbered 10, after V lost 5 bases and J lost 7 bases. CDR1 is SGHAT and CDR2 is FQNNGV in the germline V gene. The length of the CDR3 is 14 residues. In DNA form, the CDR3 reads TGTGCCAGCAGCCTCAGGGGGACACTAGGTGGCTACACCTTC. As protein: CASSLRGTLGGYTF.

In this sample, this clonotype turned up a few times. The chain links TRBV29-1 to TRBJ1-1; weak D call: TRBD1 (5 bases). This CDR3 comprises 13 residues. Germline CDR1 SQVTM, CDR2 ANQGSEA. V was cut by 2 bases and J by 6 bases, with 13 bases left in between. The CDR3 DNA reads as TGCAGCGTTGAATACGGGGGGATCGCTGAAGCTTTCTTT. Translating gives CSVEYGGIAEAFF. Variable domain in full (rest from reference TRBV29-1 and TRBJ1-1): SAVISQKPSRDICQRGTSLTIQCQVDSQVTMMFWYRQQPGQSLTLIATANQGSEATYESGFVIDKFPISRPNLTFSTLTVSNMSPEDSSIYLCSVEYGGIAEAFFGQGTRLTVV.

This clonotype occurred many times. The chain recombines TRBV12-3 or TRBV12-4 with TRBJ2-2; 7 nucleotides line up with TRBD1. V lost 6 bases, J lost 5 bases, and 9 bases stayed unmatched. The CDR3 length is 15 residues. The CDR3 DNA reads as TGTGCCAGCAGCCCTCGGGACAGAGGAACCGGGGAGCTGTTTTTT. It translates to CASSPRDRGTGELFF.

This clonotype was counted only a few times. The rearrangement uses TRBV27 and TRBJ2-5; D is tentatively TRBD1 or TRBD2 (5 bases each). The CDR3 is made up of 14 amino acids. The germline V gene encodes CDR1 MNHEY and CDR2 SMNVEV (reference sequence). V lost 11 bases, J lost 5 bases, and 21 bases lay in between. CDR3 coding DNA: TGTGCCGCCTCCCCATTGGGGGAACGGGAGACCCAGTACTTC. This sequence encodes CAASPLGERETQYF.

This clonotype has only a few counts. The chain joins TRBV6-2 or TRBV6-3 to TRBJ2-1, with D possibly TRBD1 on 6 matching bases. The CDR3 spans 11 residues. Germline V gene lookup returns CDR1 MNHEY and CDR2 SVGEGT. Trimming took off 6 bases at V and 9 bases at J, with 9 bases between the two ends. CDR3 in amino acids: CASRQGSEQFF. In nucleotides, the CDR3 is TGTGCCAGCAGACAGGGAAGTGAGCAGTTCTTC.

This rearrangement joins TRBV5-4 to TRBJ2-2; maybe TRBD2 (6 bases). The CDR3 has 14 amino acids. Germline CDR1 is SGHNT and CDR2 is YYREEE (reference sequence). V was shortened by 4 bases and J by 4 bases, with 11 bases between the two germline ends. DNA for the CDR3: TGTGCCAGCAGCCCGGGACTCTCCACCGGGGAGCTGTTTTTT. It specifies CASSPGLSTGELFF.

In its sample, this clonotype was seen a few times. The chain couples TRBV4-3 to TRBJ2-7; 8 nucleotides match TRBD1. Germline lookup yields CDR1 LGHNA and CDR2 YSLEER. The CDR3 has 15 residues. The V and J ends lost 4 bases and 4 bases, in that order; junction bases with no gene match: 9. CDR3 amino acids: CASSRWTGKEYEQYF. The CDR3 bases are TGCGCCAGCAGCCGCTGGACAGGGAAGGAGTACGAGCAGTACTTC.

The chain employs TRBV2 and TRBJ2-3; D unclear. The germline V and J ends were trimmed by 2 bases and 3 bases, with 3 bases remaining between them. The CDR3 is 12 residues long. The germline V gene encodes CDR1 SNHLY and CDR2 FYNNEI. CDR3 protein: CASSETTDTQYF. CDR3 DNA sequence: TGTGCCAGCAGTGAAACTACAGATACGCAGTATTTT.

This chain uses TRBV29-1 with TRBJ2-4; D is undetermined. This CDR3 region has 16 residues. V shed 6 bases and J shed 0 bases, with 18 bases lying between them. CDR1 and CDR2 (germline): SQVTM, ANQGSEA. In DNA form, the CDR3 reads TGCAGCGTCACCCCTCCTGTCCACATAGCCAAAAACATTCAGTACTTC. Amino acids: CSVTPPVHIAKNIQYF.

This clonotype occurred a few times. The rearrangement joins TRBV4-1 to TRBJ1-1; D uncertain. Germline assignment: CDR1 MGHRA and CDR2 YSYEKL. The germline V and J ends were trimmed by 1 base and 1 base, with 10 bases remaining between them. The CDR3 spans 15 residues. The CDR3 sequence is CASSQGPSSNTEAFF. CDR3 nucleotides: TGCGCCAGCAGCCAAGGTCCCAGTTCGAACACTGAAGCTTTCTTT.

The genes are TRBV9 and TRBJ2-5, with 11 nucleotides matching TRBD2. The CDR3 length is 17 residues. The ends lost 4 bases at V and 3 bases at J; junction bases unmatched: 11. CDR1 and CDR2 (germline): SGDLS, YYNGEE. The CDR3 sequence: CASSSGGSSGGEETQYF. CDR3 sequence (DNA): TGTGCCAGCAGCTCCGGCGGTAGTAGCGGGGGGGAAGAGACCCAGTACTTC.

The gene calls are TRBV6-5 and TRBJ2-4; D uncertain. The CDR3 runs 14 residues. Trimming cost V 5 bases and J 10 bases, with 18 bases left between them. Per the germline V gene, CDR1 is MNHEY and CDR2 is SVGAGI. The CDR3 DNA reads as TGTGCCAGCAGTCCCTTTCACGGTAATGGTATTCAGTACTTC. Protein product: CASSPFHGNGIQYF.